Below, 26 T cell receptor beta chains from the same sample are listed, as sequenced in a study of shared clonotypes between healthy human individuals. Using immunoSEQ multiplex PCR, the repertoire was profiled, and TCRdb retains in-frame clones only, with some absent. The table shows about 770,000 clones, with 72% occurring only once. Sequencing was done on a sample of memory CD4+ T cells sorted from blood. The subset here: CD45RA-negative fraction. These receptors came from a woman aged 30 to 39 in good health.

In this sample, this clone turned up a few times. The V gene is TRBV28, the J gene TRBJ1-5; D not certain. This CDR3 spans 15 amino acids. The germline gives CDR1 MDHEN, CDR2 SYDVKM. Trimming shortened V by 7 bases and J by 3 bases, and 16 bases separated the two germline ends. Here the CDR3 reads CASTFNRGNNQPQHF. The CDR3 DNA reads TGTGCCAGCACCTTCAACCGGGGAAACAATCAGCCCCAGCATTTT.

The chain is built from TRBV7-2 and TRBJ2-7; D is ambiguous. The CDR3 is made up of 12 amino acids. V gave up 5 bases and J gave up 2 bases, with 7 bases separating them. Germline-derived CDR1 and CDR2 are SGHTA and FQGNSA. The CDR3 is CASSPQPYEQYF. As DNA, the CDR3 is TGTGCCAGCAGCCCGCAGCCCTACGAGCAGTACTTC.

CDR3 amino acids: CASSESLLGQRGNTIYF. The CDR3 nucleotides are TGTGCCAGCAGTGAGTCACTTTTAGGACAGCGCGGAAACACCATATATTTT. V gene TRBV6-1 combines with J gene TRBJ1-3; maybe TRBD1 (6 bases). CDR1 is MNHNS, CDR2 SASEGT, per germline. The CDR3 is 17 amino acids. With 3 bases removed from V and 4 bases from J, the gap between germline ends came to 19 bases.

CDR3: CASRSPGRLYGYTF. The CDR3 DNA is TGTGCCAGCAGGTCCCCGGGACGACTCTATGGCTACACCTTC. This chain joins TRBV28 and TRBJ1-2; D might be TRBD1 (5 bases). CDR3 length: 14 residues. The germline gives CDR1 MDHEN, CDR2 SYDVKM. V lost 6 bases and J lost 4, with 15 bases in between.

The DNA of the CDR3 is TGTGCCAGCAGCTCCCGGACACGGCCCTACGAGCAGTACTTC. Its translation: CASSSRTRPYEQYF. This chain uses TRBV7-9 with TRBJ2-7; D possibly corresponds to TRBD1 (5 bases). Germline lookup yields CDR1 SEHNR and CDR2 FQNEAQ (reference sequence). Between the trimmed V and J ends, which lost 4 bases and 2 bases, there was a span of 12 bases. This CDR3 is built from 14 residues.

The chain carries TRBV5-5 and TRBJ1-2; D remains unclear. The CDR3 length is 11 residues. Germline CDR1 and CDR2: SGHKS and YYEKEE (reference sequence). The V end lost 1 base, the J end lost 8 bases, and 6 bases lay between the germline ends. In nucleotides, the CDR3 is TGTGCCAGCAGCTTGCACGGCGGCTACACCTTC. It specifies CASSLHGGYTF. Drawing the rest from reference TRBV5-5 and TRBJ1-2, the complete variable domain is DAGVTQSPTHLIKTRGQQVTLRCSPISGHKSVSWYQQVLGQGPQFIFQYYEKEERGRGNFPDRFSARQFPNYSSELNVNALLLGDSALYLCASSLHGGYTFGSGTRLTVV.

The CDR3 nucleotides are TGCGCCAGCAGCCAAGGAGAGGGAGGGACATCCTACAATGAGCAGTTCTTC. This sequence encodes CASSQGEGGTSYNEQFF. This sequence joins TRBV4-1 and TRBJ2-1; perhaps TRBD2 as D (7 bases). The CDR3 totals 17 residues. Trimming left V 1 base short and J 1 base short, with 14 bases between. Germline V CDR1 and CDR2: MGHRA, YSYEKL.

The chain uses TRBV18 and TRBJ1-2; 10 bases are a match to TRBD1. V trimming: 6 bases; J trimming: 3 bases; junction bases outside the gene matches: 7. Germline CDR1 is KGHSH and CDR2 is LQKENI. This CDR3 contains 15 residues. The CDR3 sequence is CASSRTGTGDYGYTF. The CDR3, as DNA: TGTGCCAGCTCTCGTACCGGGACAGGGGACTATGGCTACACCTTC.

The V call is TRBV6-5, the J call TRBJ1-1, with 7 bases that match TRBD1. The CDR3 contains 14 residues. J gave up 3 bases and V 6 bases, and 7 bases lay outside the gene matches. CDR1 is MNHEY, CDR2 SVGAGI, per germline. The CDR3 spells CASRYTGADTEAFF. CDR3 sequence (DNA): TGTGCCAGCAGATACACAGGGGCAGACACTGAAGCTTTCTTT.

The J gene is TRBJ2-1, the V gene TRBV28, with TRBD1 as a possible D gene (6 bases). CDR1 is MDHEN, CDR2 SYDVKM, per germline. The CDR3 totals 15 residues. Trimming left V 7 bases short and J 7 bases short, with 20 bases between. Written as DNA, the CDR3 is TGTGCCAGCATCACGTGGGGCAGGGGTGGGAATGAGCAGTTCTTC. Translation: CASITWGRGGNEQFF.

This clone was seen a few times. V gene TRBV5-4 combines with J gene TRBJ1-1; no definite D call. Germline V lookup: CDR1 SGHNT, CDR2 YYREEE (reference sequence). The CDR3 is 14 amino acids. V lost 2 bases to trimming and J lost 4 bases, with 12 bases between them. The CDR3 sequence is CASSLAQYSTEAFF. As DNA, the CDR3 is TGTGCCAGCAGCTTAGCCCAGTATAGCACTGAAGCTTTCTTT.

This chain joins TRBV28 and TRBJ2-5, with D unclear. Deletions cut 3 bases from V and 11 bases from J, with 13 bases between. CDR3 length: 12 amino acids. CDR1 MDHEN and CDR2 SYDVKM come from the germline V gene. DNA of the CDR3: TGTGCCAGCAGTTTTCTGATGCGTTCTCAGTACTTC. Translated: CASSFLMRSQYF.

CDR3 protein: CASSLSVSGSLNEQFF. The CDR3 DNA is TGCGCCAGCAGCTTGTCTGTTAGCGGGAGCTTGAATGAGCAGTTCTTC. The J gene is TRBJ2-1, the V gene TRBV5-1, with 9 bases that match TRBD2. From germline, CDR1 is SGHRS and CDR2 YFSETQ. This CDR3 contains 16 residues. The V and J ends lost 1 base and 7 bases, in that order; junction bases with no gene match: 9.

J is TRBJ1-2 and V is TRBV19, with TRBD1 as a possible D gene (6 bases). V lost 0 bases and J lost 5, with 10 bases in between. The CDR3 totals 14 residues. Germline loops: CDR1 LNHDA, CDR2 SQIVND (reference sequence). The chain's CDR3 is CASSIDGGPYGYTF. As DNA, the CDR3 is TGTGCCAGTAGTATAGACGGGGGCCCATATGGCTACACCTTC.

The count of this clone is one. This chain links TRBV5-1 with TRBJ2-7; no firm D call. CDR3 size: 14 residues. From germline, CDR1 is SGHRS and CDR2 YFSETQ. V shed 3 bases and J shed 2 bases, with 12 bases lying between them. In DNA, the CDR3 is TGCGCCAGCAGCTCCGACACCCCACCCTACGAGCAGTACTTC. Protein sequence: CASSSDTPPYEQYF.

Details on this clone: The limits of the CDR3 on the DNA are not certain, so only TCRdb's listed CDR3 is given. The rearrangement links TRBV27 to TRBJ2-1; the table gives TRBD2 as D, unverified against the DNA. Per germline, CDR1 MNHEY and CDR2 SMNVEV (reference sequence). With termini counted, the CDR3 has 15 amino acids. The CDR3 spells CASSFGEGPYNEQFF.

V and J are TRBV18 and TRBJ1-2; D unclear. Germline CDR1 KGHSH, CDR2 LQKENI. Trimming took off 2 bases at V and 3 bases at J, with 13 bases between the two ends. The CDR3 is made up of 15 amino acids. CDR3 DNA sequence: TGTGCCAGCTCACCAGAGGAACACCAATACTATGGCTACACCTTC. The encoded protein is CASSPEEHQYYGYTF.

V gene TRBV5-6 combines with J gene TRBJ2-1; a weak D match, TRBD2 (5 bases). V gave up 2 bases and J gave up 2 bases, with 14 bases separating them. The germline CDR1 and CDR2 sequences are SGHDT and YYEEEE. The CDR3 length is 16 residues. DNA for the CDR3: TGTGCCAGCAGCTTCGACTACAACCCAACCTACAATGAGCAGTTCTTC. Protein sequence: CASSFDYNPTYNEQFF.

This clone is a singleton in its sample. V usage is TRBV30 and J usage is TRBJ1-2; D is undetermined. In germline, CDR1 is GTSNPN, CDR2 SVGIG (reference sequence). The CDR3 totals 12 residues. V gave up 4 bases and J gave up 7 bases, with 13 bases separating them. CDR3 sequence (DNA): TGTGCCTGGATAGATACCCCGCTTGGCTACACCTTC. It is translated as CAWIDTPLGYTF.

V usage is TRBV15 and J usage is TRBJ2-5; a possible D gene is TRBD2 (5 bases). The V gene lost 1 base and the J gene lost 2 bases, with 17 bases spanning the gap. In germline, CDR1 is LNHNV, CDR2 YYDKDF (reference sequence). The CDR3 runs to 17 residues. CDR3: CATSRVSARGFQETQYF. The CDR3 nucleotides are TGTGCCACCAGCAGAGTTTCCGCCCGGGGATTTCAAGAGACCCAGTACTTC.

The gene calls are TRBV4-1 and TRBJ1-1; D uncertain. CDR1 is MGHRA and CDR2 is YSYEKL in the germline V gene. The CDR3 has 13 amino acids. The V end lost 4 bases, the J end lost 5 bases, and 11 bases lay between the germline ends. The CDR3 loop reads CASSPNLGTEAFF. The CDR3 region has the DNA TGCGCCAGCAGCCCGAACCTGGGGACTGAAGCTTTCTTT.

The chain carries TRBV6-5 and TRBJ1-2; D call uncertain. Germline V CDR1 and CDR2: MNHEY, SVGAGI. This CDR3 comprises 16 residues. V lost 2 bases and J lost 8, with 21 bases in between. CDR3 sequence reads: CASSYVRHLASKGYTF. In DNA, the CDR3 is TGTGCCAGCAGTTACGTCAGACACCTAGCCTCGAAAGGCTACACCTTC.

The J gene is TRBJ1-4, the V gene TRBV6-6; D remains ambiguous. The CDR3 length is 13 residues. CDR1 and CDR2 (germline): MNHNY, SVGAGI (reference sequence). The germline V and J ends were trimmed by 2 bases and 4 bases, with 5 bases remaining between them. CDR3 coding DNA: TGTGCCAGCAGTTACAACGGTAATGAAAAACTGTTTTTT. As protein: CASSYNGNEKLFF.

The chain combines TRBV19 with TRBJ2-2; 8 bases line up with TRBD1. This CDR3 region has 14 residues. Germline V gives CDR1 LNHDA, CDR2 SQIVND (reference sequence). J gave up 3 bases and V 5 bases, and 2 bases lay outside the gene matches. Written as DNA, the CDR3 is TGTGCCAGTAGTCGACAGGGGCACACCGGGGAGCTGTTTTTT. Encoded protein: CASSRQGHTGELFF.

The rearrangement joins TRBV18 to TRBJ1-1; the match to TRBD1 covers 9 bases. J gave up 3 bases and V 1 base, and 6 bases lay outside the gene matches. CDR1 and CDR2 (germline): KGHSH, LQKENI. The CDR3 totals 16 residues. The CDR3 region has the DNA TGTGCCAGCTCACCACAGGAGACAGGGGGAGACACTGAAGCTTTCTTT. The encoded protein is CASSPQETGGDTEAFF. Full variable domain (missing parts from reference TRBV18 and TRBJ1-1): NAGVMQNPRHLVRRRGQEARLRCSPMKGHSHVYWYRQLPEEGLKFMVYLQKENIIDESGMPKERFSAEFPKEGPSILRIQQVVRGDSAAYFCASSPQETGGDTEAFFGQGTRLTVV.

This clone was seen only once. This chain joins TRBV28 and TRBJ2-3; 10 nucleotides align to TRBD1. The germline V gene encodes CDR1 MDHEN and CDR2 SYDVKM. V lost 5 bases and J lost 4; bases outside the gene matches: 6. This CDR3 contains 15 residues. CDR3: CASSQDRGLADTQYF. For the CDR3, the DNA is TGTGCCAGCAGTCAAGACAGGGGGCTTGCAGATACGCAGTATTTT. Full variable domain (outside the CDR3, taken from reference TRBV28 and TRBJ2-3): DVKVTQSSRYLVKRTGEKVFLECVQDMDHENMFWYRQDPGLGLRLIYFSYDVKMKEKGDIPEGYSVSREKKERFSLILESASTNQTSMYLCASSQDRGLADTQYFGPGTRLTVL.